One sample yielded the 18 T cell receptor beta chains listed below, sequenced in a study of blood T cells in healthy people across ages. Primers used in a second PCR of about 6 to 11 cycles were a sample-barcoded 5' primer and a J-beta primer mix. Using its own MiXCR run on the 5' RACE reads, TCRdb lists one record per CDR3 protein. The table lists over 950,000 distinct CDR3 sequences, just over 50% of them singletons. Input material: blood. The receptors were gathered from a woman aged 60-70 years in good health.

This clonotype came up a few times. The chain combines TRBV29-1 with TRBJ2-6, with D possibly matching TRBD2 (5 bases). CDR3 length: 13 residues. Germline values: CDR1 SQVTM, CDR2 ANQGSEA. V lost 4 bases to trimming and J lost 2 bases, with 6 bases between them. The CDR3, as DNA: TGCAGCGTTGGGGAGACTGGGGCCAACGTCCTGACTTTC. Amino acid sequence: CSVGETGANVLTF.

The chain employs TRBV3-1 and TRBJ2-1, with D unresolved. The V gene's germline CDR1 is LGHDT and CDR2 YNNKEL (reference sequence). This CDR3 has 12 residues. Between the trimmed V and J ends, which lost 2 bases and 15 bases, there was a span of 14 bases. The CDR3 DNA is TGTGCCAGCAGCCAACGTAACAGCGCGACGTTCTTC. It codes for CASSQRNSATFF.

The rearrangement uses TRBV2 and TRBJ2-4; possible D gene TRBD1, 6 bases. Matching the DNA end better, TRBJ2-7 makes the J call doubtful. CDR3 length equals 12 residues. CDR1 is SNHLY and CDR2 is FYNNEI in the germline V gene. The CDR3 nucleotides are TGTGCCAGCAGGAGGACAGCCTACGAGCAGTACTTC. Encoded protein: CASRRTAYEQYF.

The chain combines TRBV20-1 with TRBJ2-5; D not resolved. Between the trimmed V and J ends, which lost 0 bases and 0 bases, there was a span of 8 bases. The CDR3 length is 14 residues. Germline V gives CDR1 DFQATT, CDR2 SNEGSKA (reference sequence). The CDR3 coding sequence is TGCAGTGCTAGAGAGTTACAGTACCAAGAGACCCAGTACTTC. Its protein is CSARELQYQETQYF.

The chain employs TRBV29-1 and TRBJ2-1, with D possibly matching TRBD2 (6 bases). The CDR3 consists of 15 residues. Per germline, CDR1 SQVTM and CDR2 ANQGSEA. With 0 bases removed from V and 13 bases from J, the gap between germline ends came to 22 bases. The CDR3 here is CSVEEGFLGGETQFF. For the CDR3, the DNA is TGCAGCGTTGAAGAGGGGTTCCTAGGAGGGGAGACCCAGTTCTTC.

The CDR3 is CASSTGTDISYEQYF. The CDR3 DNA is TGTGCCAGCTCGACCGGGACAGACATTTCCTACGAGCAGTACTTC. This chain links TRBV18 with TRBJ2-7, with 7 bases fitting TRBD1. This CDR3 has 15 residues. Germline values: CDR1 KGHSH, CDR2 LQKENI. After removal of 6 bases from V and 1 base from J, the junction contained 9 bases not matched to a gene.

The chain combines TRBV12-3 or TRBV12-4 with TRBJ2-5, with 7 bases lining up with TRBD2. The CDR3 has 13 amino acids. V gave up 8 bases and J gave up 7 bases; unmatched junction bases: 10. The DNA for the CDR3 is TGTGCCAGCCGACAAACGGGGGAGGGGACCCAGTACTTC. Translating gives CASRQTGEGTQYF.

This sequence joins TRBV7-2 and TRBJ2-5; 7 nucleotides match TRBD1. The V gene end was trimmed by 2 bases and the J gene end by 2 bases; junction bases not matched to a gene: 11. The CDR3 is 17 residues long. Germline lookup yields CDR1 SGHTA and CDR2 FQGNSA. The chain's CDR3 is CASSLNHLQGPQETQYF. For the CDR3, the DNA is TGTGCCAGCAGCTTAAACCACCTACAGGGGCCTCAAGAGACCCAGTACTTC.

The table lists this clonotype with many counts. V usage is TRBV7-9 and J usage is TRBJ2-7, with D uncertain. Per germline, CDR1 SEHNR and CDR2 FQNEAQ (reference sequence). Trimming removed 1 base at V and 2 bases at J, with 6 bases between. The CDR3 runs to 13 residues. CDR3 bases: TGTGCCAGCAGCTTAGGCATCCCCTACGAGCAGTACTTC. Its translation: CASSLGIPYEQYF.

The rearrangement links TRBV29-1 to TRBJ2-1, with D possibly matching TRBD1 (6 bases). Per the germline V gene, CDR1 is SQVTM and CDR2 is ANQGSEA. There are 16 residues in the CDR3. V lost 2 bases and J lost 0, with 14 bases in between. This CDR3 is CSVESASGVSYNEQFF. The CDR3 DNA sequence: TGCAGCGTTGAATCCGCCTCAGGGGTCTCCTACAATGAGCAGTTCTTC.

This clonotype appeared a few times. Here the CDR3 reads CASSLQETEAFF. CDR3 nucleotide sequence: TGTGCCAGCAGTTTACAGGAAACTGAAGCTTTCTTT. The chain carries TRBV28 and TRBJ1-1, with D hard to call. Trimming left V 2 bases short and J 5 bases short, with 6 bases between. Germline-derived CDR1 and CDR2 are MDHEN and SYDVKM. The CDR3 contains 12 residues.

V usage is TRBV11-2 and J usage is TRBJ2-4; D is unresolved. Germline-derived CDR1 and CDR2 are SGHAT and FQNNGV. This CDR3 has 13 amino acids. Deletions cut 2 bases from V and 13 bases from J, with 15 bases between. This CDR3 is CASSLSTTLQQYF. The CDR3 nucleotides read TGTGCCAGCAGCTTATCCACCACGCTCCAGCAGTACTTC.

This chain joins TRBV29-1 and TRBJ2-3; D not certain. The V end was cut by 0 bases, the J end by 1 base, with 5 bases between. The CDR3 runs to 13 residues. The V gene's germline CDR1 is SQVTM and CDR2 ANQGSEA. This CDR3 is CSVEDAGTDTQYF. In DNA, the CDR3 is TGCAGCGTTGAAGATGCGGGCACAGATACGCAGTATTTT.

The chain is built from TRBV27 and TRBJ2-4, with D possibly being TRBD1 or TRBD2 (6 bases each). Near its end, the DNA agrees better with TRBJ2-7, so the J call may be wrong. This CDR3 comprises 16 residues. The germline V gene encodes CDR1 MNHEY and CDR2 SMNVEV (reference sequence). The CDR3 nucleotides read TGTGCCAGCAGTTTAACTATCCATCTCGGAGGGGGCGAGCAGTACTTC. Amino acid sequence: CASSLTIHLGGGEQYF.

This clonotype has only a few counts. The chain is built from TRBV2 and TRBJ2-3; D not certain. Germline lookup yields CDR1 SNHLY and CDR2 FYNNEI. Trimming shortened V by 4 bases and J by 3 bases, and 14 bases separated the two germline ends. The CDR3 sequence is 15 residues long. The CDR3 here is CASSVGSTWTDTQYF. In DNA form, the CDR3 reads TGTGCCAGCAGTGTTGGGTCGACTTGGACAGATACGCAGTATTTT. Full variable domain (missing parts from reference TRBV2 and TRBJ2-3): EPEVTQTPSHQVTQMGQEVILRCVPISNHLYFYWYRQILGQKVEFLVSFYNNEISEKSEIFDDQFSVERPDGSNFTLKIRSTKLEDSAMYFCASSVGSTWTDTQYFGPGTRLTVL.

The rearrangement links TRBV25-1 to TRBJ2-1; TRBD1 is a possible D gene (6 bases). This CDR3 region has 15 residues. The V end lost 5 bases, the J end lost 8 bases, and 19 bases lay between the germline ends. Germline V lookup: CDR1 MGHDK, CDR2 SYGVNS. The CDR3 loop reads CASSNLDRYGDEQFF. The CDR3, as DNA: TGTGCCAGCAGTAACCTCGACAGGTATGGCGATGAGCAGTTCTTC.

The gene calls are TRBV9 and TRBJ2-5, with TRBD2 matching over 8 bases. The tail of the sequence fits TRBJ2-7 better, so the J call may be wrong. From germline, CDR1 is SGDLS and CDR2 YYNGEE. The length of the CDR3 is 15 residues. CDR3 sequence reads: CASSVGSGEIYEQYF. DNA for the CDR3: TGTGCCAGCAGCGTAGGTAGCGGGGAGATCTACGAGCAGTACTTC.

This clonotype was seen only a few times. The chain joins TRBV3-1 to TRBJ2-1, with a tentative D call TRBD2 (5 bases). Germline-derived CDR1 and CDR2 are LGHDT and YNNKEL (reference sequence). The CDR3 is 14 amino acids. V shed 1 base and J shed 6 bases, with 10 bases lying between them. CDR3 nucleotide sequence: TGTGCCAGCAGCCAAGGAACTAGGATCAATGAGCAGTTCTTC. It codes for CASSQGTRINEQFF.